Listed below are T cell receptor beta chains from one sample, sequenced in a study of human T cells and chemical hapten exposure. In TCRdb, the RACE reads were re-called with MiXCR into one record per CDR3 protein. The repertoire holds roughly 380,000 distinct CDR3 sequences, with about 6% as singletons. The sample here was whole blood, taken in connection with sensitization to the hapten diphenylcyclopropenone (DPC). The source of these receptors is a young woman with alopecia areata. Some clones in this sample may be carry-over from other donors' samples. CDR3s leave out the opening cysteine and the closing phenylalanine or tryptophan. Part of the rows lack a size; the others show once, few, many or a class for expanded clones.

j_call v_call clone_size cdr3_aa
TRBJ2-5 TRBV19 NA ASSSTSGQETQY
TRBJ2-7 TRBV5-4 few ASSGSGVGEDEQY
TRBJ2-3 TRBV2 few ASSTDPGLASDTQY
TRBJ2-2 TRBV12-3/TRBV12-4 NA ASSPGQGFPGELF
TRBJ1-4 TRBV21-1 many ASSKVNSGTGGGKLF
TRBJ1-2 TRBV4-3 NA ASSHSNKANYGYT
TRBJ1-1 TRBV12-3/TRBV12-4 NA ASSLAPVGAF
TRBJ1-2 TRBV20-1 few SAEDKAYGYT
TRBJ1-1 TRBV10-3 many AIRDRGADTEAF
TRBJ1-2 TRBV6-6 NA ASSPGTGVSANYGYT
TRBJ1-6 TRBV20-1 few SASLLTGSSYNSPLH
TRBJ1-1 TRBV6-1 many ASSDRGRNTEAF
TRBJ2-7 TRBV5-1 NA ASSKDRDEQY
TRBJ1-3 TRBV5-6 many ASSSLPGNPHTIY
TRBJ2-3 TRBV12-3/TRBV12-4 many ASSPYASGGAKDTQY
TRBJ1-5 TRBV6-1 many ASTDPSRGFNQPQH
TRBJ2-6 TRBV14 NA ASSQARRISGANVLT
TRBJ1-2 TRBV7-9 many ASSLGQGQKDGYT
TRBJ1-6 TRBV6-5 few ASSLAARSSYNSPLH
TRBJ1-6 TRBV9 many ASSVADRGTNSPLH
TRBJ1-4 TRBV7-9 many ASSLGQGGEEKLF
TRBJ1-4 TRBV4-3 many ASSQGTAVEKLF
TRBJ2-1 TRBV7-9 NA ASSSRQPGQYNEQF
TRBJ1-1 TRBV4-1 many ASSQVPANTEAF
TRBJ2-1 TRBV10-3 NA AISEPTSVQF
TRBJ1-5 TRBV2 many ASSEFRRDGQPQH
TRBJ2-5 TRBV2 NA ASSRLGDQETQY
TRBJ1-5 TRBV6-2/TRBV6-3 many ASSRGEGQPQH
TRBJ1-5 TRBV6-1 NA ASSDRTGLWSNQPQH
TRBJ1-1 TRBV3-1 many ASSQASLSTEAF
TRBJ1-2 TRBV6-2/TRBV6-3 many ASSSTRGVSMANYGYT
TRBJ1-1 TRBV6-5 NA ASSYSRGRSEAF
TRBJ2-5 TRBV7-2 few ASSNRDPTETQY
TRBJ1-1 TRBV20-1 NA SARADSSTEAF
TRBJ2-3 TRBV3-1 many ASSQDREDTQY
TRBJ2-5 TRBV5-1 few ASSLGDKYQETQY
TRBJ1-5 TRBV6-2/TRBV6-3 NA ASSYTGVGNQPQH
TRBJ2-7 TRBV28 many ASTRGQGGYEQY
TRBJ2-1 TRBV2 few ASSGLGEQF
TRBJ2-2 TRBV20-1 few SASDKTYYTGELF
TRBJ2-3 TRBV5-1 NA ASSYEGRGTQY
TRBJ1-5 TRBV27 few ASRTWSNQPQH
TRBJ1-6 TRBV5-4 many ASSLTGGGSPLH
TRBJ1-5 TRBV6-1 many ASRLKQDQPQH
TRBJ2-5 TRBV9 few ASSVDIAHAETQY
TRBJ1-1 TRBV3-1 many ASSSGTGTPNTEAF
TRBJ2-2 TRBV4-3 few ASSQETGPNTGELF
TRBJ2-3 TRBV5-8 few ASSPTRTGATDTQY
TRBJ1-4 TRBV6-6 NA ASNTQGGGANEKLF
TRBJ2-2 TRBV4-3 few ASSQDLPRGGTGELF
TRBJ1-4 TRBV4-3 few ASSQEWSYGHEKLF
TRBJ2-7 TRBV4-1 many ASSQVQSFYTRSYEQY
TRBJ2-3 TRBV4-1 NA ASSQDRRGGSRDTQY